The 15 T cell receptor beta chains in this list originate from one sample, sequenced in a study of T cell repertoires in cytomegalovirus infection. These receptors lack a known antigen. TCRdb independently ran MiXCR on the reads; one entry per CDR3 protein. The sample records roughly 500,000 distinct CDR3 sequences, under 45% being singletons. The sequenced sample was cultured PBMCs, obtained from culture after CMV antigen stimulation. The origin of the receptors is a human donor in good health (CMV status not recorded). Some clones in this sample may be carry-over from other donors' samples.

This CDR3 is CASRRRTGNTIYF. The CDR3, as DNA: TGTGCCAGCCGAAGGAGGACTGGAAACACCATATATTTT. The rearrangement links TRBV11-2 to TRBJ1-3; the D is unclear. Germline V gene sequence: CDR1 SGHAT, CDR2 FQNNGV. The CDR3 spans 13 residues. Trimming stripped 8 bases from V and 2 bases from J, with 10 bases between.

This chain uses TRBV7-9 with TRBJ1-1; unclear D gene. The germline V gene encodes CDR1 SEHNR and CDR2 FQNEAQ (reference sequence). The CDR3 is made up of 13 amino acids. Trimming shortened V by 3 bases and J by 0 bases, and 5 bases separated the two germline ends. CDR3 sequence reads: CASSFMVNTEAFF. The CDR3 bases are TGTGCCAGCAGCTTTATGGTGAACACTGAAGCTTTCTTT.

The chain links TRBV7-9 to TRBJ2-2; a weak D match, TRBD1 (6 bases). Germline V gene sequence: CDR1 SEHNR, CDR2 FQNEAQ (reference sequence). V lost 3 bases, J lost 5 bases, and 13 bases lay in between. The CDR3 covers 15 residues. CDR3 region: CASSFQGMMTGELFF. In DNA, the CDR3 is TGTGCCAGCAGCTTTCAGGGGATGATGACCGGGGAGCTGTTTTTT.

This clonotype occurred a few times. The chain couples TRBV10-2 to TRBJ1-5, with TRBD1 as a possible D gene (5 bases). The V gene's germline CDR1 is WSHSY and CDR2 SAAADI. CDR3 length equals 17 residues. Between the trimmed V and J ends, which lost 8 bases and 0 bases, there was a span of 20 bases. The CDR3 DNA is TGCGCCAGCTTAGGCCGGGACGGTAAATATAGCAATCAGCCCCAGCATTTT. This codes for CASLGRDGKYSNQPQHF.

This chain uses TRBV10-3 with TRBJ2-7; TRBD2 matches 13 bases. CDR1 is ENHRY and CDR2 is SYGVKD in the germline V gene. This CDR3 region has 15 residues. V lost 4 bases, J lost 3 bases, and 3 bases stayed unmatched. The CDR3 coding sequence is TGTGCCATCAGTGGAGGACTAGCGGGAGACTACGAGCAGTACTTC. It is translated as CAISGGLAGDYEQYF.

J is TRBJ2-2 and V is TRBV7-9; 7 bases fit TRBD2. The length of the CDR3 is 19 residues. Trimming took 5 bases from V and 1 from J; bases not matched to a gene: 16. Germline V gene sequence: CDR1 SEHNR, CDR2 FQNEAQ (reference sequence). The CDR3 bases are TGTGCCAGCAGCGTCTCGTGGCGGGGGAAGCCGTGGAACACCGGGGAGCTGTTTTTT. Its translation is CASSVSWRGKPWNTGELFF.

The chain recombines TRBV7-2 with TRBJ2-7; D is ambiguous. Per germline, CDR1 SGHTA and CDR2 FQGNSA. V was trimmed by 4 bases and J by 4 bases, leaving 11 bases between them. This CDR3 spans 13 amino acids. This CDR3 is CASSSPAHYEQYF. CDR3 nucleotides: TGTGCCAGCAGCTCCCCCGCCCATTACGAGCAGTACTTC.

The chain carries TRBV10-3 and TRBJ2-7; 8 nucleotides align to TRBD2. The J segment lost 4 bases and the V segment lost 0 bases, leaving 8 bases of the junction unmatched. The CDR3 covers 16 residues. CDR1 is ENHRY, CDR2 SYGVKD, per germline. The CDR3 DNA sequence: TGTGCCATCAGTGAGTCGATCGCGGGGGGAGATTACGAGCAGTACTTC. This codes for CAISESIAGGDYEQYF.

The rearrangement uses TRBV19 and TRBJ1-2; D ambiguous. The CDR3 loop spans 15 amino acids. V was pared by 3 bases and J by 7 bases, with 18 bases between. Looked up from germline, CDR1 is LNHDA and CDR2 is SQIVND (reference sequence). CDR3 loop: CASSIEGSLTGGYTF. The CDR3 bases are TGTGCCAGTAGTATCGAAGGCTCCCTCACGGGTGGCTACACCTTC.

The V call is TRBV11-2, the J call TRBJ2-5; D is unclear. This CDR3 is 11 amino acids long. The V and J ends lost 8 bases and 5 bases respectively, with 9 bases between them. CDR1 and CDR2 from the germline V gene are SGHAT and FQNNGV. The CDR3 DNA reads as TGTGCCAGCCGCGATTTGGAGACCCAGTACTTC. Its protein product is CASRDLETQYF.

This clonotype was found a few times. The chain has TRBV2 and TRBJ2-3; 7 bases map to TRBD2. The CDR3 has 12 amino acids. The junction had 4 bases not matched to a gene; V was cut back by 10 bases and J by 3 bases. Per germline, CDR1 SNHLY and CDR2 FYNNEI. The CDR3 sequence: CATGLGTDTQYF. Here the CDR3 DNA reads TGTGCCACCGGACTAGGGACAGATACGCAGTATTTT.

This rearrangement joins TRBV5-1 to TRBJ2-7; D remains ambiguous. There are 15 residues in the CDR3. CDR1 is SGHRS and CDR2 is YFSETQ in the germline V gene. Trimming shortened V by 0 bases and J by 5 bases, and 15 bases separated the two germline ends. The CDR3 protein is CASSLGYLKVNEQYF. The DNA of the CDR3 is TGCGCCAGCAGCTTGGGTTACCTCAAAGTCAACGAGCAGTACTTC. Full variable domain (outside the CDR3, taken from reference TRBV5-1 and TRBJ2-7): KAGVTQTPRYLIKTRGQQVTLSCSPISGHRSVSWYQQTPGQGLQFLFEYFSETQRNKGNFPGRFSGRQFSNSRSEMNVSTLELGDSALYLCASSLGYLKVNEQYFGPGTRLTVT.

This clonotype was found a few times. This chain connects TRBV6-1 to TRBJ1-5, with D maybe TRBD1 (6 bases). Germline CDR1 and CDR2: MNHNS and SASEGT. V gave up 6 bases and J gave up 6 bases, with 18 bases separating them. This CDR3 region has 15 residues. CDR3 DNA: TGTGCCAGCAGCTGGAACCCATTAGGGGGTCAGCCCCAGCATTTT. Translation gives CASSWNPLGGQPQHF.

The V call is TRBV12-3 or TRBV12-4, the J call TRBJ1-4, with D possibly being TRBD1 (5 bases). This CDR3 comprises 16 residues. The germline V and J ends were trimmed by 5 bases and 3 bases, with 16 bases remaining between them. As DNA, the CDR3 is TGTGCCAGCAGTCCCCAGGGTGGTATTGCTAATGAAAAACTGTTTTTT. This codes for CASSPQGGIANEKLFF.

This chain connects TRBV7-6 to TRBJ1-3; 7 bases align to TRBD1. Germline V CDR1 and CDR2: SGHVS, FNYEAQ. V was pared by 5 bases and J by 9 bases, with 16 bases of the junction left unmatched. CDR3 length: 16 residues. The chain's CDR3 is CASSVYPRTGQGTIYF. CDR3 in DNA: TGTGCCAGCAGCGTCTACCCCCGGACAGGCCAGGGCACCATATATTTT.